The 2 T cell receptor beta chains below were found in one sample sequenced in a study of CD8 T cells in Susac syndrome. Reverse transcription of roughly 0.45 to 1 ug RNA used random hexamers. In TCRdb, the immunoSEQ multiplex PCR reads were re-called with MiXCR into one record per CDR3 protein. The repertoire consists of about 140,000 distinct CDR3 sequences, with more than 85% occurring once and the leading ten covering more than 0.15%. Sequenced material: CD8+ T cells from PBMCs. The receptors originated from a human donor with Susac syndrome.

The V gene is TRBV25-1, the J gene TRBJ2-5; D gene ambiguous. The V gene lost 6 bases and the J gene lost 4 bases, with 12 bases spanning the gap. The length of the CDR3 is 13 residues. Germline CDR1 and CDR2: MGHDK and SYGVNS. The CDR3 bases are TGTGCCAGCAGAGGCAGTCCGGGAGAGACCCAGTACTTC. Translating it yields CASRGSPGETQYF. The variable domain in full, completed from reference TRBV25-1 and TRBJ2-5, reads EADIYQTPRYLVIGTGKKITLECSQTMGHDKMYWYQQDPGMELHLIHYSYGVNSTEKGDLSSESTVSRIRTEHFPLTLESARPSHTSQYLCASRGSPGETQYFGPGTRLLVL.

CDR3 amino acids: CSARERSRSYNEQFF. CDR3 DNA sequence: TGCAGTGCCCGAGAGCGATCACGCTCCTACAATGAGCAGTTCTTC. This chain uses TRBV20-1 with TRBJ2-1; D unclear. The CDR3 consists of 15 residues. Per germline, CDR1 DFQATT and CDR2 SNEGSKA (reference sequence). V was pared by 6 bases and J by 0 bases, with 15 bases between.